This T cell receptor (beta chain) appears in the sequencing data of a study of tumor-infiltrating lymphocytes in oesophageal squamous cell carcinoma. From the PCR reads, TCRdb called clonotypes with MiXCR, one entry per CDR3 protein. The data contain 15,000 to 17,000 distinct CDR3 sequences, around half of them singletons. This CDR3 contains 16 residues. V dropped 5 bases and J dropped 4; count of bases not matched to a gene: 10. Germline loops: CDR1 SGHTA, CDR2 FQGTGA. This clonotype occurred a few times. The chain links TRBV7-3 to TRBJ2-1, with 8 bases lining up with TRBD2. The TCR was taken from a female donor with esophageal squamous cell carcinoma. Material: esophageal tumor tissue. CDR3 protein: CASSPVGGRQYNEQFF. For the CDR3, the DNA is TGTGCCAGCAGCCCCGTAGGCGGGAGGCAGTACAATGAGCAGTTCTTC. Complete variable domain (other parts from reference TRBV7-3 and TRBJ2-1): GAGVSQTPSNKVTEKGKYVELRCDPISGHTALYWYRQSLGQGPEFLIYFQGTGAADDSGLPNDRFFAVRPEGSVSTLKIQRTERGDSAVYLCASSPVGGRQYNEQFFGPGTRLTVL.